A few counts support the clone carrying this T cell receptor (beta chain). The antigen is undetermined. The sample originates from a study of T-cell reconstitution after alpha-beta-depleted transplantation in children. Study-wide results and caveats: Newly made T cells mostly supplied T-cell counts and diversity one year after transplant. Several hundred expanded graft clones reportedly gave rise to the alpha-beta T cells present about two months after transplant. Surviving thymic progenitors and recipient T cells were the source of high TCRbeta diversity at day 60 in some patients.

During its preparation, the TCRbeta library received unique molecular identifiers. TCRdb reanalysed the PCR reads using MiXCR and keeps one entry per CDR3 protein. The table has about 490,000 distinct CDR3 sequences, over 9.5% seen once. The CDR3 is made up of 17 amino acids. Germline V gene data show CDR1 as MNHEY and CDR2 as SVGAGI. With 2 bases clipped from V and 2 bases from J, the junction kept 9 bases outside the gene matches. The source is a child younger than 10 with inherited bone marrow failure, due to receive a stem cell transplant. Here the sequenced sample was PBMCs, taken before TCRalphabeta/CD19-depleted stem cell transplant. J is TRBJ2-7 and V is TRBV6-5, with 10 bases lining up with TRBD2. CDR3 DNA sequence: TGTGCCAGCAGTTACGGAAAGCTGACTAGCGGGCCCTACGAGCAGTACTTC. Protein: CASSYGKLTSGPYEQYF.